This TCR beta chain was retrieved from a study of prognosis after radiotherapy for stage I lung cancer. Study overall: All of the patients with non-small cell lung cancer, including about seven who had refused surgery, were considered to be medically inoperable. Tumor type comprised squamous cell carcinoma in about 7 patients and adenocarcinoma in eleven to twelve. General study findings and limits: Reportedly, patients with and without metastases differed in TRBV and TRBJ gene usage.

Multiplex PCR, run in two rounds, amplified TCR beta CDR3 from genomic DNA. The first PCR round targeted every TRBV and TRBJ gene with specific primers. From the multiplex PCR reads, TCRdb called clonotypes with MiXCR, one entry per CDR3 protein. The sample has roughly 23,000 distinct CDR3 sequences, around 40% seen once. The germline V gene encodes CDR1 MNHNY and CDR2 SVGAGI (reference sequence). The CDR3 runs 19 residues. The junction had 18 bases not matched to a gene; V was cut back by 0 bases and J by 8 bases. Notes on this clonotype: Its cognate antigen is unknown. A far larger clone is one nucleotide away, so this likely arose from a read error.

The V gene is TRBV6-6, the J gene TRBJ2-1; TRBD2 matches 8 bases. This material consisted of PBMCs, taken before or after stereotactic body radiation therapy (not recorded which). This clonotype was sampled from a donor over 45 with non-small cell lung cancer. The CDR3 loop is CASSYSFNIRGGSTYEQFF. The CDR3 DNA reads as TGTGCCAGCAGTTACTCGTTTAATATTCGGGGGGGCTCCACCTATGAGCAGTTCTTC.